This is a list of T cell receptor beta chains from one sample in a study of blood T cells in healthy people across ages. Using its own MiXCR run on the 5' RACE reads, TCRdb lists one record per CDR3 protein. The sample includes about 720,000 distinct CDR3 sequences, around 25% of them seen just once. These sequences were also reported in another study, on T cells of mothers and their children.

Source material: blood. The origin of the receptors is a boy aged 5 to 17 in good health. The CDR3 runs from the conserved cysteine through the conserved F or W. Part of the rows lack a size; the others show once, few, many or a class for expanded clones.

v_call: TRBV12-3/TRBV12-4
j_call: TRBJ2-4
clone_size: NA
cdr3_aa: CASSFKEPKNIQYF

v_call: TRBV29-1
j_call: TRBJ2-1
clone_size: NA
cdr3_aa: CSVETSGGPFLYNEQFF

v_call: TRBV7-2
j_call: TRBJ2-1
clone_size: NA
cdr3_aa: CASSGASGITEQFF

v_call: TRBV18
j_call: TRBJ1-4
clone_size: NA
cdr3_aa: CASSPTFGTGGQLFF

v_call: TRBV7-2
j_call: TRBJ1-2
clone_size: NA
cdr3_aa: CASSHRFVENYGYTF

v_call: TRBV2
j_call: TRBJ2-1
clone_size: few
cdr3_aa: CACSGTDSNEQFF

v_call: TRBV28
j_call: TRBJ1-5
clone_size: few
cdr3_aa: CASRGSQVINQPQHF

v_call: TRBV5-1
j_call: TRBJ2-3
clone_size: few
cdr3_aa: CASSPGLAGVPSTDTQYF

v_call: TRBV4-3
j_call: TRBJ2-5
clone_size: few
cdr3_aa: CASSQEDRGGETQYF

v_call: TRBV20-1
j_call: TRBJ1-1
clone_size: few
cdr3_aa: CSARGSDPARWGEAFF

v_call: TRBV20-1
j_call: TRBJ1-6
clone_size: once
cdr3_aa: CSARELGRGNSPLHF

v_call: TRBV4-3
j_call: TRBJ1-1
clone_size: NA
cdr3_aa: CASSQERLGYLNTEAFF

v_call: TRBV7-2
j_call: TRBJ2-5
clone_size: few
cdr3_aa: CASSPRLAREQYF

v_call: TRBV7-7
j_call: TRBJ2-2
clone_size: few
cdr3_aa: CASSPMLDGSGELFF

v_call: TRBV6-2/TRBV6-3
j_call: TRBJ2-6
clone_size: NA
cdr3_aa: CASRSPLDGASGANVLTF

v_call: TRBV7-2
j_call: TRBJ2-5
clone_size: few
cdr3_aa: CASSSRTSGSYQYF

v_call: TRBV28
j_call: TRBJ1-6
clone_size: few
cdr3_aa: CASHRDRNSPLHF

v_call: TRBV25-1
j_call: NA
clone_size: few
cdr3_aa: CASSVAGGGHEQYF

v_call: TRBV7-9
j_call: TRBJ2-7
clone_size: few
cdr3_aa: CASSTQSGTPLEQYF

v_call: TRBV7-9
j_call: TRBJ2-5
clone_size: NA
cdr3_aa: CASSLTTPLGETQYF

v_call: TRBV5-1
j_call: NA
clone_size: NA
cdr3_aa: CASSRTSGSLNEQFF

v_call: TRBV2
j_call: TRBJ2-1
clone_size: few
cdr3_aa: CASSGGGTKQFF

v_call: TRBV7-2
j_call: TRBJ2-7
clone_size: few
cdr3_aa: CASSLFRAGEQYF

v_call: TRBV12-3/TRBV12-4
j_call: TRBJ2-1
clone_size: NA
cdr3_aa: CASSLGLAGAVEQFF

v_call: TRBV7-9
j_call: TRBJ2-6
clone_size: NA
cdr3_aa: CASSPVRGYGANVLTF

v_call: TRBV4-2
j_call: TRBJ1-4
clone_size: NA
cdr3_aa: CASSQDLGTDSRYEKLFF

v_call: TRBV12-5
j_call: TRBJ2-1
clone_size: NA
cdr3_aa: CASGTGLAGPQFF

v_call: TRBV18
j_call: TRBJ1-1
clone_size: few
cdr3_aa: CASSPGLGNTEAFF

v_call: TRBV2
j_call: TRBJ2-4
clone_size: few
cdr3_aa: CASSGALAVKNIQYF

v_call: TRBV7-2
j_call: TRBJ2-1
clone_size: few
cdr3_aa: CASRSGGRNEQFF

v_call: TRBV5-5
j_call: TRBJ2-2
clone_size: few
cdr3_aa: CASSQPGRGRTGELFF

v_call: TRBV14
j_call: TRBJ2-6
clone_size: few
cdr3_aa: CASSQEGPFLSGANVLTF

v_call: TRBV29-1
j_call: TRBJ2-3
clone_size: NA
cdr3_aa: CSVYGGDADTQYF

v_call: TRBV7-2
j_call: TRBJ2-4
clone_size: NA
cdr3_aa: CASSPRAGENIQYF

v_call: TRBV12-3/TRBV12-4
j_call: TRBJ2-1
clone_size: NA
cdr3_aa: CASRAQQGLSSYNEQFF

v_call: TRBV6-4
j_call: TRBJ1-2
clone_size: NA
cdr3_aa: CASSDPPGQGFYGYTF

v_call: TRBV29-1
j_call: TRBJ2-7
clone_size: few
cdr3_aa: CSVPDSEGLTYEQYF

v_call: TRBV7-2
j_call: TRBJ2-4
clone_size: NA
cdr3_aa: CASSLTGSKNIQYF

v_call: TRBV5-1
j_call: TRBJ1-2
clone_size: many
cdr3_aa: CASSPTANYGYTF

v_call: TRBV7-2
j_call: TRBJ1-5
clone_size: NA
cdr3_aa: CASGESGARNQPQHF

v_call: TRBV6-6
j_call: TRBJ2-1
clone_size: few
cdr3_aa: CASSYSWEQFF

v_call: TRBV29-1
j_call: TRBJ2-7
clone_size: NA
cdr3_aa: CSAADTDRAGEQYF

v_call: TRBV7-2
j_call: TRBJ2-2
clone_size: NA
cdr3_aa: CASSIAGVTGELFF

v_call: TRBV12-3/TRBV12-4
j_call: TRBJ2-7
clone_size: NA
cdr3_aa: CASSYAQRLVEQYF

v_call: TRBV29-1
j_call: TRBJ1-5
clone_size: NA
cdr3_aa: CSVVEGGIGNQPQHF

v_call: TRBV29-1
j_call: TRBJ2-7
clone_size: few
cdr3_aa: CSVEVVSYEQYF

v_call: TRBV9
j_call: TRBJ2-7
clone_size: few
cdr3_aa: CASSVGGYRGNEQYF

v_call: TRBV27
j_call: TRBJ1-2
clone_size: NA
cdr3_aa: CASSSGQGPYGYTF

v_call: TRBV6-5
j_call: TRBJ2-1
clone_size: NA
cdr3_aa: CASSYTTGGTYNEQFF

v_call: TRBV5-1
j_call: TRBJ2-3
clone_size: many
cdr3_aa: CASSLGDRGTDTQYF

v_call: TRBV28
j_call: NA
clone_size: NA
cdr3_aa: CASSQPDREGDYEQYF

v_call: TRBV24-1
j_call: TRBJ2-5
clone_size: few
cdr3_aa: CATSDLGETQYF

v_call: TRBV20-1
j_call: TRBJ2-1
clone_size: few
cdr3_aa: CSAKDRGIYNERFF

v_call: TRBV4-3
j_call: TRBJ2-5
clone_size: few
cdr3_aa: CASSQDPRREQYF

v_call: TRBV5-6
j_call: TRBJ2-7
clone_size: NA
cdr3_aa: CASSWRRDTYEQYF

v_call: TRBV6-5
j_call: TRBJ2-7
clone_size: NA
cdr3_aa: CASSYGLAGHAYEQYF

v_call: TRBV4-1
j_call: TRBJ2-5
clone_size: NA
cdr3_aa: CASSQAIAATFKTQYF

v_call: TRBV29-1
j_call: NA
clone_size: NA
cdr3_aa: CSVAEQFKSYEQYF

v_call: TRBV3-1
j_call: TRBJ2-1
clone_size: few
cdr3_aa: CASSQVPPGPYYNEQFF

v_call: TRBV4-2
j_call: TRBJ2-1
clone_size: few
cdr3_aa: CASSQDTGVTFNEQFF